One and the same sample provided the 12 T cell receptor beta chains below, sequenced in a study of blood T cell repertoires in COVID-19. Profiled with immunoSEQ multiplex PCR; TCRdb holds only in-frame clones, not every one. The sample records under 150,000 clones, approximately 91% being singletons. The specimen was peripheral blood. The source of these receptors is an older woman who had recovered from COVID-19.

This clone was counted once. V gene TRBV6-4 combines with J gene TRBJ2-3; no clear D. Germline V gene data show CDR1 as MRHNA and CDR2 as SNTAGT. The germline V and J ends were trimmed by 2 bases and 2 bases, with 11 bases remaining between them. The CDR3 length is 15 residues. The CDR3 spells CASSDLGGSTDTQYF. CDR3 nucleotides: TGTGCCAGCAGTGACCTCGGCGGTTCCACAGATACGCAGTATTTT.

The genes are TRBV7-9 and TRBJ1-3; D unresolved. Germline CDR1 SEHNR, CDR2 FQNEAQ (reference sequence). Trimming shortened V by 3 bases and J by 0 bases, and 12 bases separated the two germline ends. CDR3 length: 16 residues. CDR3 sequence (DNA): TGTGCCAGCAGCTTGACGGAGACCCTCTCTGGAAACACCATATATTTT. The encoded protein is CASSLTETLSGNTIYF.

This clone has only one observation. This chain joins TRBV7-9 and TRBJ2-1, with D possibly matching TRBD2 (7 bases). V gave up 2 bases and J gave up 2 bases, with 13 bases separating them. The length of the CDR3 is 16 residues. CDR1 SEHNR and CDR2 FQNEAQ come from the germline V gene (reference sequence). The CDR3 protein is CASSLSGGGPYNEQFF. In DNA, the CDR3 is TGTGCCAGCAGCTTATCTGGCGGGGGCCCCTACAATGAGCAGTTCTTC.

This clone was seen only once. This chain connects TRBV18 to TRBJ1-4; 8 positions match TRBD1. The V and J ends lost 5 bases and 10 bases, in that order; junction bases with no gene match: 9. This CDR3 comprises 14 residues. Germline CDR1 reads KGHSH; CDR2 reads LQKENI. The CDR3 protein is CASSTQGARGKLFF. DNA for the CDR3: TGTGCCAGCTCAACCCAGGGGGCGCGTGGAAAACTGTTTTTT.

This chain links TRBV9 with TRBJ2-1; 9 bases are shared with TRBD2. CDR3 length equals 14 residues. The V gene's germline CDR1 is SGDLS and CDR2 YYNGEE. V dropped 6 bases and J dropped 6; count of bases not matched to a gene: 7. CDR3 sequence reads: CASNPGTSFNEQFF. The CDR3 DNA reads TGTGCCAGCAACCCCGGGACTAGCTTCAATGAGCAGTTCTTC. Combining the CDR3 with reference TRBV9 and TRBJ2-1 gives the whole variable domain DSGVTQTPKHLITATGQRVTLRCSPRSGDLSVYWYQQSLDQGLQFLIQYYNGEERAKGNILERFSAQQFPDLHSELNLSSLELGDSALYFCASNPGTSFNEQFFGPGTRLTVL.

This clone appeared a single time. The gene calls are TRBV11-2 and TRBJ2-1; 7 bases fit TRBD1. V trimming: 4 bases; J trimming: 0 bases; junction bases outside the gene matches: 9. CDR1 is SGHAT, CDR2 FQNNGV, per germline. This CDR3 spans 17 amino acids. CDR3: CASSSTEGQRSYNEQFF. In nucleotides, the CDR3 is TGTGCCAGCAGCTCCACCGAGGGACAGCGCTCCTACAATGAGCAGTTCTTC.

The chain employs TRBV7-2 and TRBJ2-2; D is uncertain. The V end lost 2 bases, the J end lost 6 bases, and 4 bases lay between the germline ends. The germline CDR1 and CDR2 sequences are SGHTA and FQGNSA. CDR3 size: 12 residues. DNA of the CDR3: TGTGCCAGCAGCTTATATTCCGGGGAGCTGTTTTTT. Its translation is CASSLYSGELFF.

The rearrangement uses TRBV18 and TRBJ1-2; D may be TRBD1 (5 bases). V gave up 3 bases and J gave up 6 bases, with 11 bases separating them. The CDR3 length is 13 residues. Germline-derived CDR1 and CDR2 are KGHSH and LQKENI. The DNA for the CDR3 is TGTGCCAGCTCACCTCGGGAGACAGATGGCTACACCTTC. It specifies CASSPRETDGYTF. The full variable domain, with the rest looked up from reference TRBV18 and TRBJ1-2, is NAGVMQNPRHLVRRRGQEARLRCSPMKGHSHVYWYRQLPEEGLKFMVYLQKENIIDESGMPKERFSAEFPKEGPSILRIQQVVRGDSAAYFCASSPRETDGYTFGSGTRLTVV.

This clone was observed a single time. The chain uses TRBV9 and TRBJ2-3, with D possibly TRBD2 on 5 matching bases. The CDR3 is 13 residues long. Germline CDR1 SGDLS, CDR2 YYNGEE. V shed 1 base and J shed 6 bases, with 9 bases lying between them. This CDR3 reads CASSVMTGDTQYF. The CDR3 DNA is TGTGCCAGCAGCGTAATGACGGGGGATACGCAGTATTTT.

The J gene is TRBJ2-3, the V gene TRBV5-1, with D tentatively TRBD2 (7 bases). V dropped 4 bases and J dropped 5 bases, with 11 bases sitting between them. CDR3 size: 13 residues. Germline V lookup: CDR1 SGHRS, CDR2 YFSETQ. The CDR3 sequence: CASSRGAEDTQYF. Written as DNA, the CDR3 is TGCGCCAGCAGCCGGGGGGCGGAAGATACGCAGTATTTT.

The V call is TRBV5-5, the J call TRBJ2-1; D is unclear. Germline assignment: CDR1 SGHKS and CDR2 YYEKEE (reference sequence). The CDR3 runs to 15 residues. V shed 1 base and J shed 0 bases, with 8 bases lying between them. The CDR3 DNA reads TGTGCCAGCAGCTTGAGGAGCAGCTCCTACAATGAGCAGTTCTTC. Amino acid sequence: CASSLRSSSYNEQFF.

The chain uses TRBV6-1 and TRBJ1-1; no definite D call. The CDR3 loop spans 11 amino acids. Trimming took 6 bases from V and 4 from J, leaving 6 bases between them. CDR1 and CDR2 from the germline V gene are MNHNS and SASEGT. The CDR3 is CASSRGTEAFF. The CDR3 nucleotides read TGTGCCAGCAGCCGGGGCACTGAAGCTTTCTTT.